The 31 T cell receptor beta chains presented below share a single source sample, sequenced in a study of blood T cells in healthy people across ages. Primed by a sample-barcoded 5' primer and a J-beta primer mix, a second PCR proceeded for 7 to 11 cycles. One entry per CDR3 protein, called by TCRdb with MiXCR from the 5' RACE reads. The data show 550,000 to 800,000 distinct CDR3 sequences, roughly 20% seen once. Specimen: blood. These receptors all come from a man between 65 and 85 years old in good health.

The V call is TRBV20-1, the J call TRBJ2-1; TRBD2 matches at 12 bases. Germline CDR1 is DFQATT and CDR2 is SNEGSKA (reference sequence). After removal of 3 bases from V and 4 bases from J, the junction contained 7 bases not matched to a gene. The CDR3 spans 16 residues. Here the CDR3 DNA reads TGCAGTGCTAGCGAGACTAGCGGGAGCAGGTACAATGAGCAGTTCTTC. As protein: CSASETSGSRYNEQFF.

The sample holds a few counts of this clonotype. V is TRBV20-1 and J is TRBJ2-7, with TRBD2 matching over 8 bases. Germline CDR1 reads DFQATT; CDR2 reads SNEGSKA (reference sequence). The CDR3 covers 16 residues. V gave up 1 base and J gave up 1 base; unmatched junction bases: 9. CDR3 region: CSARVPQAGASYEQYF. The DNA of the CDR3 is TGCAGTGCTAGAGTTCCCCAAGCGGGAGCATCCTACGAGCAGTACTTC.

The chain has TRBV27 and TRBJ1-4, with 7 bases lining up with TRBD1. The CDR3 extends over 16 amino acids. CDR1 is MNHEY, CDR2 SMNVEV, per germline (reference sequence). Trimming cost V 2 bases and J 8 bases; bases outside gene matches: 11. CDR3 amino acids: CASSLRPTGSSEKLFF. The CDR3 region has the DNA TGTGCCAGCAGTTTACGACCGACAGGGTCTTCGGAAAAACTGTTTTTT.

This clonotype was observed a few times. V is TRBV5-1 and J is TRBJ2-2; D is unclear. The CDR3 loop spans 14 amino acids. Trimming removed 0 bases at V and 4 bases at J, with 7 bases between. The germline CDR1 and CDR2 sequences are SGHRS and YFSETQ. CDR3 nucleotide sequence: TGCGCCAGCAGCTTGGACTTGGGCACCGGGGAGCTGTTTTTT. This translates into CASSLDLGTGELFF. The complete variable domain, with remaining parts taken from reference TRBV5-1 and TRBJ2-2, reads KAGVTQTPRYLIKTRGQQVTLSCSPISGHRSVSWYQQTPGQGLQFLFEYFSETQRNKGNFPGRFSGRQFSNSRSEMNVSTLELGDSALYLCASSLDLGTGELFFGEGSRLTVL.

The rearrangement uses TRBV15 and TRBJ2-1; TRBD2 is a possible D gene (5 bases). Germline V gene lookup returns CDR1 LNHNV and CDR2 YYDKDF (reference sequence). This CDR3 spans 14 amino acids. V lost 1 base to trimming and J lost 5 bases, with 9 bases between them. The chain's CDR3 is CATSRVGLDNEQFF. The CDR3 DNA reads as TGTGCCACCAGCAGAGTAGGACTTGACAATGAGCAGTTCTTC.

The chain carries TRBV20-1 and TRBJ2-7; tentatively, D is TRBD1 (6 bases). Deletions cut 0 bases from V and 0 bases from J, with 21 bases between. Germline V gives CDR1 DFQATT, CDR2 SNEGSKA (reference sequence). The CDR3 consists of 18 residues. The DNA of the CDR3 is TGCAGTGCTAGAGATGTATTAGGTCTGGGGGCGAGCTCCTACGAGCAGTACTTC. Protein product: CSARDVLGLGASSYEQYF.

The chain carries TRBV29-1 and TRBJ2-3; TRBD2 matches at 7 bases. The germline CDR1 and CDR2 sequences are SQVTM and ANQGSEA. CDR3 size: 11 residues. V dropped 7 bases and J dropped 8; count of bases not matched to a gene: 6. The CDR3 DNA reads TGCAGCGCGGGAGGTCAAGGTACGCAGTATTTT. This encodes CSAGGQGTQYF.

In its sample, this clonotype was seen many times. V is TRBV9 and J is TRBJ2-5; no firm D call. Trimming took 2 bases from V and 2 from J, leaving 7 bases between them. Germline CDR1 and CDR2: SGDLS and YYNGEE. This CDR3 has 13 residues. The CDR3 reads CASSVGKQETQYF. CDR3 nucleotides: TGTGCCAGCAGCGTGGGAAAACAAGAGACCCAGTACTTC.

V usage is TRBV28 and J usage is TRBJ2-4; the match to TRBD1 covers 8 bases. V lost 1 base to trimming and J lost 9 bases; unmatched junction nucleotides: 14. From germline, CDR1 is MDHEN and CDR2 SYDVKM. The length of the CDR3 is 17 residues. The chain's CDR3 is CASSLSDRGHRWGIQYF. The DNA of the CDR3 is TGTGCCAGCAGTTTATCTGACAGGGGCCATCGGTGGGGCATTCAGTACTTC. The whole variable domain, remainder taken from reference TRBV28 and TRBJ2-4, is DVKVTQSSRYLVKRTGEKVFLECVQDMDHENMFWYRQDPGLGLRLIYFSYDVKMKEKGDIPEGYSVSREKKERFSLILESASTNQTSMYLCASSLSDRGHRWGIQYFGAGTRLSVL.

This clonotype was seen only a few times. This chain links TRBV3-1 with TRBJ2-2; D unclear. CDR1 LGHDT and CDR2 YNNKEL come from the germline V gene (reference sequence). The CDR3 extends over 14 amino acids. The V gene lost 0 bases and the J gene lost 6 bases, with 8 bases spanning the gap. Here the CDR3 reads CASSQDLGPGELFF. CDR3 nucleotide sequence: TGTGCCAGCAGCCAAGATCTGGGTCCCGGGGAGCTGTTTTTT.

Ten or more counts support this clonotype. The genes are TRBV4-1 and TRBJ2-5; the match to TRBD2 covers 10 bases. Germline trimming cut 5 bases from V and 4 bases from J; bases unmatched to any gene: 4. Germline V CDR1 and CDR2: MGHRA, YSYEKL. This CDR3 contains 14 residues. In nucleotides, the CDR3 is TGCGCCAGCAGCTTCCTAGCGGGAGTAGAGACCCAGTACTTC. It specifies CASSFLAGVETQYF.

This clonotype was seen a few times. This chain links TRBV5-6 with TRBJ1-2; D ambiguous. Germline lookup yields CDR1 SGHDT and CDR2 YYEEEE. Trimming stripped 0 bases from V and 8 bases from J, with 17 bases between. The CDR3 loop spans 15 amino acids. CDR3 in DNA: TGTGCCAGCAGCTTGGAACAACCGGCGTACTGGGGCTACACCTTC. Residues: CASSLEQPAYWGYTF.

In its sample, this clonotype was seen a few times. The chain has TRBV10-3 and TRBJ1-5; possible D gene TRBD1, 5 bases. V lost 0 bases and J 1 base, leaving 19 bases between the germline ends. The germline V gene has CDR1 ENHRY and CDR2 SYGVKD. CDR3 length equals 19 residues. CDR3 nucleotides: TGTGCCATCAGTGAGTCGAAGGCAGGGTCATATTCCAGCAATCAGCCCCAGCATTTT. Translated: CAISESKAGSYSSNQPQHF.

The V call is TRBV20-1, the J call TRBJ2-1; D perhaps matches TRBD2 (6 bases). The CDR3 is made up of 14 amino acids. The ends were cut back, 3 bases at V and 1 base at J, with 10 bases in the middle. CDR1 and CDR2 (germline): DFQATT, SNEGSKA (reference sequence). DNA of the CDR3: TGCAGTGCTAGCGGGAGTCGTTCCTACAATGAGCAGTTCTTC. Residues: CSASGSRSYNEQFF.

Many counts were recorded for this clonotype. The V and J genes are TRBV29-1 and TRBJ2-7, with 10 positions matching TRBD2. The V gene's germline CDR1 is SQVTM and CDR2 ANQGSEA. J was trimmed by 2 bases and V by 2 bases; bases with no gene match: 6. CDR3 length equals 15 residues. CDR3 residues: CSVEIASGSTYEQYF. In DNA form, the CDR3 reads TGCAGCGTTGAAATCGCTAGCGGGAGTACCTACGAGCAGTACTTC.

The chain recombines TRBV6-2 or TRBV6-3 with TRBJ1-1; D is uncertain. V dropped 2 bases and J dropped 7 bases, with 8 bases sitting between them. The CDR3 sequence is 12 residues long. Germline CDR1 reads MNHEY; CDR2 reads SVGEGT. CDR3 bases: TGTGCCAGCAGTTACGTCGCAGGTGAAGCTTTCTTT. It specifies CASSYVAGEAFF.

This clonotype has just a few counts. The chain joins TRBV6-5 to TRBJ2-5; 7 bases map to TRBD2. The V segment lost 2 bases and the J segment 2 bases; nucleotides outside the gene matches: 11. The germline CDR1 and CDR2 sequences are MNHEY and SVGAGI. This CDR3 comprises 17 residues. CDR3 nucleotides: TGTGCCAGCAGTTACAGTATCCGTACGGGGGGACAAGAGACCCAGTACTTC. Protein sequence: CASSYSIRTGGQETQYF.

The rearrangement uses TRBV19 and TRBJ2-1; tentative D call: TRBD1 (6 bases). This CDR3 has 14 amino acids. Germline V gene sequence: CDR1 LNHDA, CDR2 SQIVND (reference sequence). The V and J ends lost 10 bases and 2 bases respectively, with 15 bases between them. CDR3 nucleotides: TGTGCCACCGACGAGGGGGTCGCCTACAATGAGCAGTTCTTC. Amino acids: CATDEGVAYNEQFF.

The chain has TRBV12-3 or TRBV12-4 and TRBJ2-3; 9 bases line up with TRBD2. The CDR3 runs to 17 residues. The junction had 8 bases not matched to a gene; V was cut back by 3 bases and J by 1 base. Here the CDR3 DNA reads TGTGCCAGCAGTTTTTATATTGCGGGAGGGCGCACAGATACGCAGTATTTT. This codes for CASSFYIAGGRTDTQYF.

This clonotype was detected only a few times. V gene TRBV6-1 combines with J gene TRBJ1-1; D not certain. Trimming cost V 6 bases and J 8 bases, with 10 bases left between them. The CDR3 is 11 residues long. In germline, CDR1 is MNHNS, CDR2 SASEGT. CDR3 DNA sequence: TGTGCCAGCAGAGAGGGAGGCGAAGCTTTCTTT. It yields the protein CASREGGEAFF.

This clonotype has more than one count but fewer than ten. The rearrangement links TRBV20-1 to TRBJ2-3; D gene ambiguous. The V end was cut by 6 bases, the J end by 2 bases, with 15 bases between. Germline assignment: CDR1 DFQATT and CDR2 SNEGSKA (reference sequence). This CDR3 contains 14 residues. CDR3 bases: TGCAGTGCCAGGAGTACCGAATCCACAGATACGCAGTATTTT. Translated: CSARSTESTDTQYF.

CDR3 protein: CATSDPASGGESEQFF. The CDR3 coding sequence is TGTGCCACCAGTGACCCCGCAAGCGGGGGGGAGAGTGAGCAGTTCTTC. This sequence joins TRBV24-1 and TRBJ2-1; TRBD2 agrees at 10 bases. CDR3 size: 16 residues. After removal of 4 bases from V and 9 bases from J, the junction contained 11 bases not matched to a gene. Germline V gives CDR1 KGHDR, CDR2 SFDVKD.

The rearrangement joins TRBV5-5 to TRBJ2-2; 8 bases match TRBD1. Per the germline V gene, CDR1 is SGHKS and CDR2 is YYEKEE (reference sequence). The J segment lost 1 base and the V segment lost 2 bases, leaving 4 bases of the junction unmatched. The CDR3 sequence is 16 residues long. CDR3 sequence reads: CASSFITGGNTGELFF. The DNA for the CDR3 is TGTGCCAGCAGCTTCATCACAGGGGGGAACACCGGGGAGCTGTTTTTT. Drawing the rest from reference TRBV5-5 and TRBJ2-2, the complete variable domain is DAGVTQSPTHLIKTRGQQVTLRCSPISGHKSVSWYQQVLGQGPQFIFQYYEKEERGRGNFPDRFSARQFPNYSSELNVNALLLGDSALYLCASSFITGGNTGELFFGEGSRLTVL.

This chain connects TRBV19 to TRBJ2-5; D is perhaps TRBD1 or TRBD2 (5 bases each). With the DNA end fitting TRBJ2-7 better, the J assignment may be wrong. CDR3 length: 14 amino acids. From germline, CDR1 is LNHDA and CDR2 SQIVND (reference sequence). The CDR3 DNA reads as TGTGCCAGTAGTATGGGACCGCCCTCCTACGAGCAGTACTTC. Translated, it gives CASSMGPPSYEQYF.

In its sample, this clonotype was seen many times. The CDR3 reads CASSLPGGPYNEQFF. The CDR3 DNA is TGTGCCAGCAGTTTACCAGGGGGCCCCTACAATGAGCAGTTCTTC. This chain joins TRBV28 and TRBJ2-1; 8 bases fit TRBD1. J was trimmed by 2 bases and V by 2 bases; bases with no gene match: 2. CDR3 size: 15 residues. Germline V lookup: CDR1 MDHEN, CDR2 SYDVKM.

This chain links TRBV20-1 with TRBJ2-5; unclear D gene. Matching the DNA end better, TRBJ2-1 makes the J call doubtful. Germline values: CDR1 DFQATT, CDR2 SNEGSKA (reference sequence). The CDR3 extends over 13 amino acids. The CDR3 sequence: CSARPGVYNEQFF. CDR3 nucleotides: TGCAGTGCTAGACCTGGGGTCTACAATGAGCAGTTCTTC.

This clonotype was seen a few times. The chain combines TRBV13 with TRBJ2-5; 10 nucleotides agree with TRBD2. The V gene's germline CDR1 is PRHDT and CDR2 FYEKMQ (reference sequence). The CDR3 sequence is 16 residues long. The V segment lost 2 bases and the J segment 5 bases; nucleotides outside the gene matches: 8. CDR3 nucleotides: TGTGCCAGCAGCTTAACCGGACTAGCGGTGGGGGAGACCCAGTACTTC. Its protein is CASSLTGLAVGETQYF. Supplemented by reference TRBV13 and TRBJ2-5, the full variable domain reads AAGVIQSPRHLIKEKRETATLKCYPIPRHDTVYWYQQGPGQDPQFLISFYEKMQSDKGSIPDRFSAQQFSDYHSELNMSSLELGDSALYFCASSLTGLAVGETQYFGPGTRLLVL.

The gene calls are TRBV30 and TRBJ2-5, with D tentatively TRBD1 (5 bases). Germline values: CDR1 GTSNPN, CDR2 SVGIG (reference sequence). The germline V and J ends were trimmed by 6 bases and 3 bases, with 14 bases remaining between them. The CDR3 is 13 amino acids. The CDR3 DNA follows: TGTGCCTGCAGGGTGGGGCTAGAAGAGACCCAGTACTTC. This gives the protein CACRVGLEETQYF.

This clonotype was seen more than once but under ten times. An end of the junction differs from the germline gene, which may be a read error. This sequence joins TRBV20-1 and TRBJ1-1, with TRBD1 as a possible D gene (6 bases). CDR3 length: 13 residues. CDR1 and CDR2 (germline): DFQATT, SNEGSKA (reference sequence). CDR3 nucleotides: TGCAGGGGTCACAGGGACATGAACACTGAGGCTTTCTTT. As protein: CRGHRDMNTEAFF.

The gene calls are TRBV19 and TRBJ2-2; D uncertain. The CDR3 is made up of 15 amino acids. Trimming pared 6 bases from V and 7 bases from J, leaving 18 bases between. The V gene's germline CDR1 is LNHDA and CDR2 SQIVND (reference sequence). CDR3 DNA sequence: TGTGCCAGTAGCACTAAAGTTTATGGGATCGGGGAGCTGTTTTTT. Translation: CASSTKVYGIGELFF. The full variable domain, with the rest looked up from reference TRBV19 and TRBJ2-2, is DGGITQSPKYLFRKEGQNVTLSCEQNLNHDAMYWYRQDPGQGLRLIYYSQIVNDFQKGDIAEGYSVSREKKESFPLTVTSAQKNPTAFYLCASSTKVYGIGELFFGEGSRLTVL.

This clonotype was detected only a few times. The chain joins TRBV12-3 or TRBV12-4 to TRBJ2-3, with D perhaps matching TRBD2 (5 bases). Trimming stripped 5 bases from V and 2 bases from J, with 14 bases between. The CDR3 covers 15 residues. This CDR3 reads CASSNRGSPTDTQYF. In DNA form, the CDR3 reads TGTGCCAGCAGTAACCGGGGTTCCCCCACAGATACGCAGTATTTT.